This is a list of T cell receptor beta chains from one sample in a study of beta chain features in type 1 diabetes. Assay used: immunoSEQ multiplex PCR; TCRdb lists only in-frame clones, some missing. This sample has 250,000 to 300,000 clones, with 13% to 15% found just once. The material sequenced was naive CD4+ T cells from blood. The receptors derive from a man aged 30-40 years with type 1 diabetes. The conserved cysteine and the conserved F or W are not part of the CDR3 here. D genes are given only for firm matches.

TRBV5-4	TRBD1	TRBJ1-1	ASSRVDRAGTEAF
TRBV7-2	TRBD2	TRBJ2-5	ASSLASGRAGETQY
TRBV29-1	TRBD1	TRBJ1-2	SVEPGQGGGYT
TRBV5-6	TRBD1	TRBJ2-3	ASSLGTGPPY
TRBV9	-	TRBJ2-6	ASSEGQTSGANVLT
TRBV28	TRBD1	TRBJ1-2	ASSQNSGQGRGGYT
TRBV19	TRBD1	TRBJ1-2	ASTGQGLPTGDGYT
TRBV7-3	-	TRBJ2-7	ASSFIPLQRPAY
TRBV5-1	-	TRBJ2-3	ASSLQYTDTQY
TRBV9	TRBD2	TRBJ2-3	ASSVSSGITDTQY
TRBV10-3	-	TRBJ2-1	AISESAQFSYNEQF
TRBV29-1	-	TRBJ2-2	SVGDFNGELF
TRBV29-1	-	TRBJ1-2	SARFGTNYGYT
TRBV2	TRBD1	TRBJ2-2	ASLRDRDTGELF
TRBV10-3	TRBD1	TRBJ2-3	AIRTGATDTQY
TRBV2	TRBD2	TRBJ2-1	ASNLGTSDEQF
TRBV2	TRBD2	TRBJ2-7	ASSSERESLYEQY
TRBV6-5	-	TRBJ2-6	ASSFSGAGANVLT
TRBV7-9	-	TRBJ2-7	ASSPFGVEQY
TRBV5-1	-	TRBJ2-1	ASRPAGSSYNEQF
TRBV28	-	TRBJ2-5	ASSLGSVETQY
TRBV6-5	-	TRBJ2-5	ASSTAFGLRETQY
TRBV18	-	TRBJ2-1	ASSPPQGSSYNEQF
TRBV4-2	-	TRBJ1-5	ASSQDLSSKPQH
TRBV7-6	TRBD2	TRBJ2-7	ASSPGLAGGSSQY
TRBV6-6	-	TRBJ2-6	ASSYSSWSGANVLT
TRBV5-1	TRBD2	TRBJ2-7	ASSLAGRMKSSYEQY
TRBV25-1	-	TRBJ2-7	ASSEYGGFHEQY
TRBV5-1	TRBD1	TRBJ2-2	ASSVQGNGELF
TRBV28	-	TRBJ2-7	ASSLQGDVYEQY
TRBV15	-	TRBJ2-7	ATSRVVLREQY
TRBV4-2	TRBD2	TRBJ2-1	ASSQTTPSGMKF
TRBV20-1	-	TRBJ1-5	SAGEQPQH
TRBV18	-	TRBJ2-5	ASSPAGKETQY
TRBV7-3	TRBD1	TRBJ2-1	ASSEGQGLSYNEQF
TRBV5-1	TRBD1	TRBJ1-1	ASSKTGAREAF
TRBV7-3	TRBD1	TRBJ2-2	ASSPMGTANTGELF
TRBV6-6	-	TRBJ2-5	ASSPSETQY
TRBV27	-	TRBJ2-3	ASSLTRAPTDTQY
TRBV5-1	TRBD2	TRBJ2-1	ASSWDYYNEQF
TRBV7-9	-	TRBJ2-7	ASSALTTSQIQY
TRBV11-1	TRBD2	TRBJ2-7	ASSSLGSGTRQY
TRBV29-1	-	TRBJ2-1	SVGPGFFNEQF
TRBV7-2	TRBD1	TRBJ1-2	ASSLLWTGDRGYT
TRBV28	-	TRBJ1-1	ASHGQLKAF
TRBV7-2	-	TRBJ2-1	ASSLPGSAGPWANEQF
TRBV28	-	TRBJ1-5	ASSLIQSWNQPQH
TRBV7-7	TRBD1	TRBJ1-4	ASSLAQGIGEKLF
TRBV19	-	TRBJ2-6	ASSTLQGRTSGANVLT
TRBV5-1	-	TRBJ2-5	ASSSPQVETQY
TRBV6-6	TRBD2	TRBJ2-1	ASTQGGSSYNEQF
TRBV11-1	TRBD1	TRBJ2-7	ASSRDSAREQY